These 10 T cell receptor beta chains were sequenced from one sample in a study of T cells in Graves' hyperthyroidism and ophthalmopathy. RNA transcripts were the template for amplifying TCR beta CDR3 regions. In the first-round RT-PCR of the TCR CDR3, the HTBI primer set was used. One entry per CDR3 protein, called by TCRdb with MiXCR from the multiplex PCR reads. Here the sample spans roughly 840,000 distinct CDR3 sequences, around 38% being singletons. Sequenced sample: blood. All receptors come from a man aged 18 to 35 with Graves' hyperthyroidism.

With respect to this clonotype: Germline and junction disagree at one end, which may indicate a read error. CDR3 region: CASSKQGAYTGELFF. In nucleotides, the CDR3 is TGTGCTAGCAGCAAACAGGGGGCGTATACCGGGGAGCTGTTTTTT. The chain couples TRBV7-7 to TRBJ2-2; the match to TRBD1 covers 9 bases. CDR1 SSHAT and CDR2 FNYEAQ come from the germline V gene (reference sequence). This CDR3 region has 15 residues.

This clonotype was picked up many times. The chain carries TRBV10-2 and TRBJ2-6, with D uncertain. Trimming removed 4 bases from V and 0 bases from J, with 7 bases in between. The length of the CDR3 is 15 residues. Germline-derived CDR1 and CDR2 are WSHSY and SAAADI. The CDR3 coding sequence is TGCGCCAGCAGTGTAAGGGCCTCTGGGGCCAACGTCCTGACTTTC. This gives the protein CASSVRASGANVLTF.

The chain has TRBV4-3 and TRBJ1-6; TRBD1 matches at 8 bases. The CDR3 consists of 14 residues. V lost 0 bases, J lost 11 bases, and 3 bases stayed unmatched. CDR1 LGHNA and CDR2 YSLEER come from the germline V gene. The CDR3 coding sequence is TGCGCCAGCAGCCAAGAACAGGGGGTTACACCCCTCCACTTT. Protein product: CASSQEQGVTPLHF.

The V call is TRBV10-3, the J call TRBJ1-1; 10 bases are shared with TRBD1. CDR1 and CDR2 from the germline V gene are ENHRY and SYGVKD. Trimming at V came to 1 base and at J to 4 bases, leaving 15 bases not matched to a gene. This CDR3 has 19 residues. CDR3 DNA: TGTGCCATCAGTGAGTATCAGGACAGGGGGAGAAAGAGGGTCACTGAAGCTTTCTTT. Amino acids: CAISEYQDRGRKRVTEAFF.

At least ten counts were recorded for this clonotype. The V gene is TRBV7-6, the J gene TRBJ2-7, with 8 bases matching TRBD2. Per the germline V gene, CDR1 is SGHVS and CDR2 is FNYEAQ. The CDR3 is made up of 13 amino acids. Losses at the gene ends were 5 bases for V and 4 bases for J; bases not matched to a gene: 4. CDR3 region: CASSPREGYEQYF. CDR3 coding DNA: TGTGCCAGCAGCCCCCGGGAGGGTTACGAGCAGTACTTC. The full variable domain, its missing parts supplied by reference TRBV7-6 and TRBJ2-7, is GAGVSQSPRYKVTKRGQDVALRCDPISGHVSLYWYRQALGQGPEFLTYFNYEAQQDKSGLPNDRFSAERPEGSISTLTIQRTEQRDSAMYRCASSPREGYEQYFGPGTRLTVT.

This clonotype has at least ten counts. The chain combines TRBV5-1 with TRBJ2-6; D unclear. The CDR3 contains 14 residues. V was clipped by 1 base and J by 2 bases, with 4 bases between them. Germline assignment: CDR1 SGHRS and CDR2 YFSETQ. The CDR3 here is CASSLQTGANVLTF. The DNA for the CDR3 is TGCGCCAGCAGCTTGCAAACTGGGGCCAACGTCCTGACTTTC.

This clonotype was recorded many times. The genes are TRBV10-3 and TRBJ1-1; D may be TRBD1 (5 bases). The V gene's germline CDR1 is ENHRY and CDR2 SYGVKD. Between the trimmed V and J ends, which lost 10 bases and 4 bases, there was a span of 19 bases. The CDR3 loop spans 14 amino acids. The CDR3 nucleotides read TGTGCCAGCAGCGCAGGGAGGAGGAGCACTGAAGCTTTCTTT. This codes for CASSAGRRSTEAFF.

This clonotype was seen only a few times. This chain links TRBV25-1 with TRBJ2-7; either TRBD1 or TRBD2 may supply D (6 bases each). In germline, CDR1 is MGHDK, CDR2 SYGVNS. The CDR3 runs 16 residues. V was trimmed by 5 bases and J by 6 bases, leaving 23 bases between them. This chain's CDR3 is CASSYSWGHRGGEQYF. The CDR3 region has the DNA TGTGCCAGCAGTTACAGCTGGGGACACCGGGGAGGCGAGCAGTACTTC.

As for this clonotype: This may be a read error: a much more frequent sequence differs by one nucleotide. V gene TRBV20-1 combines with J gene TRBJ1-4; no clear D. Germline V gene sequence: CDR1 DFQATT, CDR2 SNEGSKA (reference sequence). The CDR3 loop spans 12 amino acids. CDR3 residues: CSTRSPDEKLFF. For the CDR3, the DNA is TGCAGTACTAGATCGCCAGACGAAAAACTGTTTTTT.

This clonotype was seen more than once but under ten times. The chain combines TRBV5-8 with TRBJ2-5, with a possible D match to TRBD1 (6 bases). Germline V gene data show CDR1 as SGHTS and CDR2 as YDEGEE. CDR3 length: 15 amino acids. V was shortened by 4 bases and J by 4 bases, with 17 bases between the two germline ends. CDR3 sequence reads: CASSLLNRDGETQYF. For the CDR3, the DNA is TGTGCCAGCAGCCTTTTGAACAGGGATGGAGAGACCCAGTACTTC.